What follows describes a single T cell receptor (beta chain). Its antigen is as yet unknown. This record comes from a study of monozygotic twins with inflammatory bowel disease. Study-level results: Whether twins were concordant or discordant made no difference to repertoire similarity, possibly from limited power.

Researchers used approximately 3,500 ng of total RNA for each TCR library. TCRdb reprocessed the 5' RACE reads and stores each CDR3 protein as one record, lacking DNA. In all, the sample yields roughly 150,000 distinct CDR3 sequences. The CDR3 spans 14 residues. Germline CDR1 is SGDLS and CDR2 is YYNGEE. The specimen was blood. The V gene is TRBV9, the J gene TRBJ1-1. This TCR was sampled from a human donor with ulcerative colitis or Crohn's disease, or a healthy co-twin of an affected twin (not recorded which). CDR3: CASSPRTANTEAFF.